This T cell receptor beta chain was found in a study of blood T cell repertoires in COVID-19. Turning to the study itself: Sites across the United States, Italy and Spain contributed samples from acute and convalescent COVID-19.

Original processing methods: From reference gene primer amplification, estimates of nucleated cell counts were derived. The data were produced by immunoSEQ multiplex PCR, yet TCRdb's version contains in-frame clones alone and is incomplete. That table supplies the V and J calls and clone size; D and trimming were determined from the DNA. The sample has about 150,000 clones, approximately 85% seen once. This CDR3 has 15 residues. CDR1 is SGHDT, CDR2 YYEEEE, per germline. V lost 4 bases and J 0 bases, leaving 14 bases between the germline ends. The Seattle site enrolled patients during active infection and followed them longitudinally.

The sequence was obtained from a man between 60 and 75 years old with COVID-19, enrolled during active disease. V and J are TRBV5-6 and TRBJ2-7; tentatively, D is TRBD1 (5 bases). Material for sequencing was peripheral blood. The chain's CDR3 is CASSRRTLYSYEQYF. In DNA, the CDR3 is TGTGCCAGCAGCAGACGGACACTTTACTCCTACGAGCAGTACTTC.